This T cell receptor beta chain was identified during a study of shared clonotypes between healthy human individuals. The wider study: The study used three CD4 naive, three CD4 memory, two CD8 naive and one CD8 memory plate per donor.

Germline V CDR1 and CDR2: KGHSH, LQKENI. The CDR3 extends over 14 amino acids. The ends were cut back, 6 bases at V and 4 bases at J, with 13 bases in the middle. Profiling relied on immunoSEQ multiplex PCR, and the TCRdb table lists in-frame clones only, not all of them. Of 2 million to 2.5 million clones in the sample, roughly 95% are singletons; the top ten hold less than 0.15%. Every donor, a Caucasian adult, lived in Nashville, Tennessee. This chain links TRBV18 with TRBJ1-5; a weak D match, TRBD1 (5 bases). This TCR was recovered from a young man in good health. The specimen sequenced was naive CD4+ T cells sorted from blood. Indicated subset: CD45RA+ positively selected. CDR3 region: CASSRPGVNQPQHF. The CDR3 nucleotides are TGTGCCAGCTCGAGACCGGGGGTAAATCAGCCCCAGCATTTT.